The next 22 T cell receptor beta chains were all read from a single sample in a study of T-cell memory formation after mild COVID-19. TCRdb re-called the 5' RACE reads with MiXCR, one entry per CDR3 protein. Of 220,000 or so distinct CDR3 sequences listed, about 9.2% are singletons. Sequences were obtained from PBMCs or a T cell subset sorted from them (not recorded which). Receptors were obtained from a man aged 18-30 years who had mild COVID-19 (a few samples of this study predate the infection). Cell type and time point are not known.

This clonotype was picked up a small number of times. CDR3: CASSQDRKGRNEKLFF. The CDR3 coding sequence is TGCGCCAGCAGCCAAGATCGAAAGGGAAGGAATGAAAAACTGTTTTTT. V gene TRBV4-3 combines with J gene TRBJ1-4; D call uncertain. This CDR3 is built from 16 residues. Germline V lookup: CDR1 LGHNA, CDR2 YSLEER. The V end lost 0 bases, the J end lost 5 bases, and 13 bases lay between the germline ends.

This clonotype showed up many times. The chain uses TRBV5-1 and TRBJ1-6; D call uncertain. The CDR3 sequence is 14 residues long. Trimming left V 0 bases short and J 8 bases short, with 9 bases between. Germline values: CDR1 SGHRS, CDR2 YFSETQ. The CDR3 region is CASSLGGFDSPLHF. CDR3 DNA sequence: TGCGCCAGCAGCTTGGGAGGTTTTGATTCACCCCTCCACTTT.

This clonotype appeared a few times. The CDR3 DNA reads TGCGCCAGCAGCTTGGTTCCTAGCGGGGGCCCCAGCACAGATACGCAGTATTTT. Translated, it gives CASSLVPSGGPSTDTQYF. This chain joins TRBV5-1 and TRBJ2-3, with TRBD2 identical over 10 bases. Germline V gene data show CDR1 as SGHRS and CDR2 as YFSETQ. Unmatched junction bases numbered 7, after V lost 0 bases and J lost 0 bases. The CDR3 runs 18 residues.

This sequence joins TRBV5-1 and TRBJ2-7; 14 nucleotides line up with TRBD2. V gave up 4 bases and J gave up 6 bases; unmatched junction bases: 6. Germline V gene data show CDR1 as SGHRS and CDR2 as YFSETQ. The CDR3 is 15 residues long. The CDR3 bases are TGCGCCAGCAGCGAGGGACTAGCGGGGGAACGCGAGCAGTACTTC. Protein sequence: CASSEGLAGEREQYF.

This clonotype has only a few counts. The CDR3 reads CASSSQGHEQYV. DNA for the CDR3: TGTGCCAGCAGTTCTCAGGGACACGAGCAGTACGTC. The gene calls are TRBV2 and TRBJ2-7; D possibly uses TRBD1 or TRBD2 (5 bases each). The CDR3 is made up of 12 amino acids. Germline V lookup: CDR1 SNHLY, CDR2 FYNNEI. V lost 5 bases to trimming and J lost 5 bases, with 10 bases between them.

This sequence joins TRBV5-1 and TRBJ1-4; perhaps TRBD1 as D (6 bases). V dropped 0 bases and J dropped 8 bases, with 14 bases sitting between them. CDR3 size: 15 residues. Germline CDR1 is SGHRS and CDR2 is YFSETQ. The CDR3 reads CASSLDRDFTEKLFF. The CDR3 DNA reads TGCGCCAGCAGCTTGGACAGGGATTTTACGGAAAAACTGTTTTTT. Based on the CDR3 plus reference TRBV5-1 and TRBJ1-4, the full variable domain is KAGVTQTPRYLIKTRGQQVTLSCSPISGHRSVSWYQQTPGQGLQFLFEYFSETQRNKGNFPGRFSGRQFSNSRSEMNVSTLELGDSALYLCASSLDRDFTEKLFFGSGTQLSVL.

This chain links TRBV5-1 with TRBJ1-1, with D perhaps TRBD1 (6 bases). Germline V gene data show CDR1 as SGHRS and CDR2 as YFSETQ. The CDR3 length is 15 residues. The V and J ends lost 4 bases and 4 bases respectively, with 17 bases between them. DNA of the CDR3: TGCGCCAGCAGCCCGGGCGGGGGGCAGGGCACTGAAGCTTTCTTT. The encoded protein is CASSPGGGQGTEAFF.

This clonotype has at least ten counts. This chain joins TRBV3-1 and TRBJ2-3, with a tentative D call TRBD2 (6 bases). This CDR3 is 14 amino acids long. V lost 4 bases, J lost 5 bases, and 13 bases lay in between. CDR1 and CDR2 from the germline V gene are LGHDT and YNNKEL (reference sequence). The CDR3 here is CASSLTSSGDTQYF. The CDR3 nucleotides read TGTGCCAGCAGCCTAACTAGCAGTGGAGATACGCAGTATTTT.

The CDR3 loop is CATSDARRETLDTQYF. In nucleotides, the CDR3 is TGTGCCACCAGTGATGCCCGCAGGGAGACCCTAGATACGCAGTATTTT. This chain joins TRBV24-1 and TRBJ2-3; D is perhaps TRBD1 or TRBD2 (5 bases each). The V and J ends lost 3 bases and 5 bases respectively, with 17 bases between them. Germline-derived CDR1 and CDR2 are KGHDR and SFDVKD. This CDR3 is 16 amino acids long.

This clonotype was seen a few times. The CDR3 bases are TGTGCCATGCAACCCGGACAGGTTGGGACCGGGGAGCTGTTTTTT. Protein product: CAMQPGQVGTGELFF. This sequence joins TRBV10-3 and TRBJ2-2; 7 bases match TRBD1. CDR3 length: 15 residues. V lost 9 bases, J lost 5 bases, and 12 bases stayed unmatched. The germline CDR1 and CDR2 sequences are ENHRY and SYGVKD.

The rearrangement links TRBV5-1 to TRBJ2-2; tentatively, D is TRBD2 (5 bases). The ends were cut back, 4 bases at V and 4 bases at J, with 14 bases in the middle. CDR3 length: 15 residues. Germline CDR1 SGHRS, CDR2 YFSETQ. CDR3 sequence reads: CASSGNEGLTGELFF. The DNA of the CDR3 is TGCGCCAGCAGCGGGAACGAGGGTCTCACCGGGGAGCTGTTTTTT.

This clonotype has just a few counts. The chain has TRBV12-3 or TRBV12-4 and TRBJ2-1; TRBD2 matches at 14 bases. J lost 7 bases, V lost 2 bases, and 10 bases had no gene match. The CDR3 has 18 residues. CDR3 DNA: TGTGCCAGCAGTTTACCGCCGGGACTAGCGGGGGCTGGGAATGAGCAGTTCTTC. Its translation is CASSLPPGLAGAGNEQFF.

This clonotype was picked up a small number of times. V gene TRBV4-1 combines with J gene TRBJ1-2, with D perhaps TRBD1 (5 bases). The CDR3 consists of 13 residues. Germline values: CDR1 MGHRA, CDR2 YSYEKL. V gave up 0 bases and J gave up 8 bases, with 10 bases separating them. As DNA, the CDR3 is TGCGCCAGCAGCCAAGAAGGGGCGAGGGGCTACACCTTC. Its translation is CASSQEGARGYTF.

The chain is built from TRBV7-9 and TRBJ1-2; D gene ambiguous. V was clipped by 4 bases and J by 3 bases, with 12 bases between them. CDR1 is SEHNR and CDR2 is FQNEAQ in the germline V gene (reference sequence). CDR3 length: 14 amino acids. For the CDR3, the DNA is TGTGCCAGCAGCTCCAAGATCTCTGACTATGGCTACACCTTC. Amino acid sequence: CASSSKISDYGYTF.

The J gene is TRBJ2-4, the V gene TRBV20-1, with D possibly called TRBD1 or TRBD2 (5 bases each). Germline V CDR1 and CDR2: DFQATT, SNEGSKA (reference sequence). The CDR3 runs to 13 residues. Trimming took off 6 bases at V and 7 bases at J, with 16 bases between the two ends. The CDR3 nucleotides are TGCAGTGCGTCCGACCCGGGACCTAACATTCAGTACTTC. This sequence encodes CSASDPGPNIQYF.

The V and J genes are TRBV12-3 or TRBV12-4 and TRBJ2-4, with D perhaps matching TRBD1 (6 bases). Trimming took 6 bases from V and 4 from J, leaving 16 bases between them. The length of the CDR3 is 15 residues. The CDR3 sequence: CASREGVLRKNIQYF. The DNA of the CDR3 is TGTGCCAGCAGAGAGGGGGTCTTAAGAAAAAACATTCAGTACTTC.

The chain carries TRBV5-1 and TRBJ2-5; 14 nucleotides match TRBD2. V lost 0 bases, J lost 3 bases, and 10 bases stayed unmatched. The CDR3 is 19 residues long. Germline V gives CDR1 SGHRS, CDR2 YFSETQ. CDR3 bases: TGCGCCAGCAGCTTGGCCCCAGGACTAGCGGGGGGCCTTGAAGAGACCCAGTACTTC. Translating gives CASSLAPGLAGGLEETQYF.

This chain uses TRBV7-9 with TRBJ2-5; 10 bases align to TRBD1. The CDR3 is 15 residues long. The V and J ends lost 6 bases and 4 bases, in that order; junction bases with no gene match: 8. CDR1 and CDR2 (germline): SEHNR, FQNEAQ (reference sequence). CDR3 protein: CASSSGTGARETQYF. The CDR3 DNA follows: TGTGCCAGCAGTTCCGGGACAGGGGCTCGAGAGACCCAGTACTTC. Variable domain in full (rest from reference TRBV7-9 and TRBJ2-5): DTGVSQNPRHKITKRGQNVTFRCDPISEHNRLYWYRQTLGQGPEFLTYFQNEAQLEKSRLLSDRFSAERPKGSFSTLEIQRTEQGDSAMYLCASSSGTGARETQYFGPGTRLLVL.

The chain joins TRBV24-1 to TRBJ2-3, with unresolved D. CDR1 and CDR2 from the germline V gene are KGHDR and SFDVKD. V lost 3 bases and J lost 5, with 8 bases in between. The CDR3 loop spans 13 amino acids. The CDR3 DNA follows: TGTGCCACCAGTGATAATTACAGAGATACGCAGTATTTT. Protein: CATSDNYRDTQYF.

This clonotype came up a few times. The chain employs TRBV18 and TRBJ2-3, with D possibly TRBD2 on 6 matching bases. The CDR3 totals 15 residues. Germline V lookup: CDR1 KGHSH, CDR2 LQKENI. V was clipped by 3 bases and J by 0 bases, with 10 bases between them. CDR3 DNA sequence: TGTGCCAGCTCACCTGGCGGGGTTAGCACAGATACGCAGTATTTT. It yields the protein CASSPGGVSTDTQYF. Filled out from reference TRBV18 and TRBJ2-3, the complete variable domain reads NAGVMQNPRHLVRRRGQEARLRCSPMKGHSHVYWYRQLPEEGLKFMVYLQKENIIDESGMPKERFSAEFPKEGPSILRIQQVVRGDSAAYFCASSPGGVSTDTQYFGPGTRLTVL.

This clonotype was seen at least ten times. DNA for the CDR3: TGTGCCAGCATTCCGACTAGCGGAGATACGCAGTATTTT. It is translated as CASIPTSGDTQYF. The rearrangement uses TRBV3-1 and TRBJ2-3; 9 bases align to TRBD2. The CDR3 is 13 residues long. Germline CDR1 is LGHDT and CDR2 is YNNKEL (reference sequence). The trim removed 7 bases at V and 5 bases at J, leaving 4 bases unmatched.

This rearrangement joins TRBV7-2 to TRBJ2-7, with no clear D. CDR1 and CDR2 from the germline V gene are SGHTA and FQGNSA. The CDR3 totals 15 residues. Trimming removed 5 bases at V and 0 bases at J, with 14 bases between. The CDR3 DNA reads TGTGCCAGCAGCCGGAGTAGGACGGCCTCCTACGAGCAGTACTTC. As protein: CASSRSRTASYEQYF.